The subject of this entry is one T cell receptor beta chain. Stated time point: pre-treatment sample, taken before nivolumab and TIL therapy. Pleural nodules or supraclavicular lymph nodes made up most of the excised metastases sampled. The data were taken from a study of TIL therapy for anti-PD-1-resistant metastatic lung cancer. The immunoSEQ assay was v3. Sequencing was performed with immunoSEQ multiplex PCR; in TCRdb, only in-frame clones are kept and a portion is missing. Counted here are 95,000 or so clones, around 71% occurring once; the ten biggest clones make up 10% to 11%. The J segment lost 5 bases and the V segment lost 3 bases, leaving 2 bases of the junction unmatched. The germline CDR1 and CDR2 sequences are LNHNV and YYDKDF (reference sequence). CDR3 length: 13 amino acids.

The input for sequencing was tumor tissue, taken at baseline. V and J are TRBV15 and TRBJ2-3, with 7 nucleotides matching TRBD2. The receptor was derived from a person aged 30 to 80 with non-small cell lung cancer. In nucleotides, the CDR3 is TGTGCCACCAGCAGGCGGGGGTTAGATACGCAGTATTTT. Residues: CATSRRGLDTQYF.